The 23 T cell receptor beta chains reported below all come from one sample, sequenced in a study of Tregs in tolerant kidney transplant recipients. TCRdb's copy holds only in-frame clones and misses some; the assay was immunoSEQ multiplex PCR. The sample includes roughly 50,000 clones, more than 70% seen only once; the top ten take about 16%. Recipients received nonmyeloablative bone marrow transplants from related graft donors, with transient mixed chimerism. Sequencing was performed on CD8+ T cells from blood (PBMCs), taken 12 months after the transplant. The receptor source for this set is a human patient who received a combined kidney and bone marrow transplant. Some T cells may arise from the graft donor.

The chain carries TRBV7-9 and TRBJ1-2, with a weak D call TRBD1 (6 bases). Germline values: CDR1 SEHNR, CDR2 FQNEAQ (reference sequence). V shed 7 bases and J shed 7 bases, with 10 bases lying between them. CDR3 size: 11 residues. The CDR3 spells CASIPGVGYTF. The CDR3 DNA is TGTGCCAGCATTCCAGGGGTTGGCTACACCTTC. The full variable domain, its missing parts supplied by reference TRBV7-9 and TRBJ1-2, is DTGVSQNPRHKITKRGQNVTFRCDPISEHNRLYWYRQTLGQGPEFLTYFQNEAQLEKSRLLSDRFSAERPKGSFSTLEIQRTEQGDSAMYLCASIPGVGYTFGSGTRLTVV.

The chain carries TRBV27 and TRBJ2-7, with 9 bases that match TRBD2. The CDR3 extends over 15 amino acids. CDR1 and CDR2 from the germline V gene are MNHEY and SMNVEV (reference sequence). V gave up 6 bases and J gave up 2 bases; unmatched junction bases: 8. The CDR3: CASRQQASGTYEQYF. In DNA form, the CDR3 reads TGTGCCAGCAGACAACAGGCTAGCGGGACCTACGAGCAGTACTTC.

The V and J genes are TRBV7-9 and TRBJ2-1, with D possibly TRBD2 on 5 matching bases. The CDR3 has 13 residues. Germline V CDR1 and CDR2: SEHNR, FQNEAQ (reference sequence). V lost 5 bases to trimming and J lost 6 bases, with 11 bases between them. CDR3 nucleotide sequence: TGTGCCAGCAGCCCTGGACTTTTCAATGAGCAGTTCTTC. It translates to CASSPGLFNEQFF.

This chain links TRBV7-9 with TRBJ2-5; 11 bases line up with TRBD2. Trimming took 7 bases from V and 5 from J; bases not matched to a gene: 9. The CDR3 is made up of 15 amino acids. Germline values: CDR1 SEHNR, CDR2 FQNEAQ (reference sequence). CDR3 sequence reads: CASTPVTSGVETQYF. The CDR3 DNA sequence: TGTGCCAGCACCCCCGTGACTAGCGGGGTCGAGACCCAGTACTTC.

The V and J genes are TRBV19 and TRBJ2-1; TRBD2 agrees at 10 bases. Germline V gene sequence: CDR1 LNHDA, CDR2 SQIVND (reference sequence). The CDR3 length is 20 residues. The V segment lost 6 bases and the J segment 0 bases; nucleotides outside the gene matches: 17. The CDR3 coding sequence is TGTGCCAGTAGCCCCCCCCCGGGACTAGCGTTCCAGAGCTCCTACAATGAGCAGTTCTTC. This sequence encodes CASSPPPGLAFQSSYNEQFF.

The rearrangement joins TRBV6-1 to TRBJ2-7; D not certain. Trimming pared 11 bases from V and 0 bases from J, leaving 17 bases between. The CDR3 loop spans 14 amino acids. CDR1 and CDR2 (germline): MNHNS, SASEGT. CDR3 sequence: CAGATSRSSYEQYF. CDR3 nucleotide sequence: TGTGCCGGCGCGACTTCAAGGAGCTCCTACGAGCAGTACTTC.

There are a few counts of this clone. The V and J genes are TRBV4-1 and TRBJ2-7, with 8 bases aligning to TRBD1. The CDR3 has 14 amino acids. Germline trimming cut 1 base from V and 2 bases from J; bases unmatched to any gene: 1. In germline, CDR1 is MGHRA, CDR2 YSYEKL. The CDR3 DNA reads TGCGCCAGCAGCCAAGGGACAGGGCCCTACGAGCAGTACTTC. Encoded protein: CASSQGTGPYEQYF.

This clone was observed a few times. This chain joins TRBV7-2 and TRBJ1-4; no definite D call. V was pared by 4 bases and J by 2 bases, with 14 bases between. Germline loops: CDR1 SGHTA, CDR2 FQGNSA. The CDR3 contains 16 residues. CDR3 protein: CASSSSPTVTNEKLFF. As DNA, the CDR3 is TGTGCCAGCAGCTCATCACCCACAGTGACTAATGAAAAACTGTTTTTT.

The chain has TRBV9 and TRBJ1-1; D remains unclear. The V gene lost 0 bases and the J gene lost 3 bases, with 6 bases spanning the gap. The CDR3 spans 13 residues. In germline, CDR1 is SGDLS, CDR2 YYNGEE. The CDR3 loop reads CASSVGTDTEAFF. CDR3 coding DNA: TGTGCCAGCAGCGTAGGAACTGACACTGAAGCTTTCTTT.

This chain connects TRBV6-5 to TRBJ1-3, with 7 bases identical to TRBD1. V lost 4 bases, J lost 4 bases, and 7 bases stayed unmatched. Looked up from germline, CDR1 is MNHEY and CDR2 is SVGAGI. CDR3 length: 15 amino acids. DNA for the CDR3: TGTGCCAGCAGTTCCACCGACAGGGCAGGAAACACCATATATTTT. Its translation: CASSSTDRAGNTIYF.

The chain has TRBV9 and TRBJ1-2; 9 nucleotides match TRBD1. Germline-derived CDR1 and CDR2 are SGDLS and YYNGEE. The J segment lost 6 bases and the V segment lost 0 bases, leaving 6 bases of the junction unmatched. The CDR3 is made up of 15 amino acids. Written as DNA, the CDR3 is TGTGCCAGCAGCGTAGGAAGGGACAGGGCGAATGGCTACACCTTC. It translates to CASSVGRDRANGYTF. The entire variable domain, with the rest obtained from reference TRBV9 and TRBJ1-2, is as follows: DSGVTQTPKHLITATGQRVTLRCSPRSGDLSVYWYQQSLDQGLQFLIQYYNGEERAKGNILERFSAQQFPDLHSELNLSSLELGDSALYFCASSVGRDRANGYTFGSGTRLTVV.

The V gene is TRBV27, the J gene TRBJ2-5; 13 positions agree with TRBD2. This CDR3 has 14 residues. Losses at the gene ends were 10 bases for V and 0 bases for J; bases not matched to a gene: 2. The germline V gene has CDR1 MNHEY and CDR2 SMNVEV (reference sequence). CDR3 nucleotide sequence: TGTGCCACCGGGACTAGCGGGGACCAAGAGACCCAGTACTTC. This codes for CATGTSGDQETQYF.

The V and J genes are TRBV27 and TRBJ2-1; 11 bases are a match to TRBD1. In germline, CDR1 is MNHEY, CDR2 SMNVEV (reference sequence). The CDR3 consists of 16 residues. V shed 6 bases, J shed 5 bases, and the junction held 9 bases outside the gene matches. Here the CDR3 DNA reads TGTGCCAGCAGCAAGATCCGGGACAGGGGGGACAATGAGCAGTTCTTC. Protein: CASSKIRDRGDNEQFF.

The genes are TRBV21-1 and TRBJ2-7; the listed D gene, TRBD2, was not tested against the DNA. TRBV21-1 is assigned pseudogene status. The CDR3 runs to 16 residues. The CDR3 DNA is TGTGCCAGCAGCAAAGCGGTAGCGGGAGAGGCCTACGAGCAGTACTTC. Its translation is CASSKAVAGEAYEQYF.

The chain employs TRBV11-3 and TRBJ2-5, with a possible D match to TRBD1 (7 bases). The DNA matches TRBJ2-7 better at its end, which makes the J call doubtful. Germline lookup yields CDR1 SGHNT and CDR2 YENEEA. The CDR3 has 16 amino acids. This CDR3 reads CASSSGGSGAKYEQYF. The CDR3 DNA sequence: TGTGCCAGCAGCTCAGGGGGTAGCGGAGCCAAATACGAGCAGTACTTC.

This clone is a singleton in its sample. This rearrangement joins TRBV7-9 to TRBJ2-7; TRBD1 might be the D (6 bases). Trimming left V 1 base short and J 7 bases short, with 11 bases between. Germline CDR1 SEHNR, CDR2 FQNEAQ (reference sequence). The CDR3 extends over 13 amino acids. Here the CDR3 reads CASSLGDTEEQYF. The CDR3 DNA reads TGTGCCAGCAGCTTAGGGGACACCGAGGAGCAGTACTTC.

This sequence joins TRBV6-5 and TRBJ1-1; D is uncertain. Per germline, CDR1 MNHEY and CDR2 SVGAGI. The CDR3 runs to 14 residues. Trimming cost V 0 bases and J 4 bases, with 9 bases left between them. CDR3 residues: CASSYSRGSTEAFF. The CDR3 bases are TGTGCCAGCAGTTACTCGCGTGGGAGCACTGAAGCTTTCTTT.

In its sample, this clone was seen once. The chain links TRBV7-6 to TRBJ2-7; TRBD1 matches 8 bases. There are 14 residues in the CDR3. Germline-derived CDR1 and CDR2 are SGHVS and FNYEAQ. Trimming at V came to 3 bases and at J to 3 bases, leaving 4 bases not matched to a gene. CDR3 loop: CASSFGTGNYEQYF. Here the CDR3 DNA reads TGTGCCAGCAGCTTCGGGACAGGAAACTACGAGCAGTACTTC. Full variable domain (rest looked up from reference TRBV7-6 and TRBJ2-7): GAGVSQSPRYKVTKRGQDVALRCDPISGHVSLYWYRQALGQGPEFLTYFNYEAQQDKSGLPNDRFSAERPEGSISTLTIQRTEQRDSAMYRCASSFGTGNYEQYFGPGTRLTVT.

Notes on this clone: In the same sample, other DNA sequences code for this CDR3. This chain connects TRBV9 to TRBJ2-7, with TRBD2 identical over 8 bases. The V segment lost 3 bases and the J segment 3 bases; nucleotides outside the gene matches: 5. CDR3 size: 14 residues. The germline V gene encodes CDR1 SGDLS and CDR2 YYNGEE. CDR3 sequence: CASSAGTSLYEQYF. CDR3 coding DNA: TGTGCCAGCAGCGCCGGGACTAGTCTCTACGAGCAGTACTTC.

CDR3 sequence (DNA): TGTGCCAGCAGCTTGGGTTTACAGCCCCAGCATTTT. It specifies CASSLGLQPQHF. This sequence joins TRBV5-6 and TRBJ1-5; D gene uncertain. V shed 0 bases and J shed 7 bases, with 5 bases lying between them. The germline CDR1 and CDR2 sequences are SGHDT and YYEEEE. The CDR3 is made up of 12 amino acids.

The chain carries TRBV6-5 and TRBJ1-2; TRBD1 agrees at 8 bases. Germline trimming cut 2 bases from V and 8 bases from J; bases unmatched to any gene: 4. CDR3 size: 13 residues. Per germline, CDR1 MNHEY and CDR2 SVGAGI. Here the CDR3 DNA reads TGTGCCAGCAGTTACGTCAGGGGGCAAGGCTACACCTTC. This gives the protein CASSYVRGQGYTF.

The chain recombines TRBV9 with TRBJ2-5; TRBD1 might be the D (5 bases). Between the trimmed V and J ends, which lost 3 bases and 0 bases, there was a span of 6 bases. Per the germline V gene, CDR1 is SGDLS and CDR2 is YYNGEE. The CDR3 sequence is 13 residues long. CDR3 in amino acids: CASSEGYQETQYF. The CDR3 DNA sequence: TGTGCCAGCAGCGAGGGGTACCAAGAGACCCAGTACTTC. The whole variable domain, remainder taken from reference TRBV9 and TRBJ2-5, is DSGVTQTPKHLITATGQRVTLRCSPRSGDLSVYWYQQSLDQGLQFLIQYYNGEERAKGNILERFSAQQFPDLHSELNLSSLELGDSALYFCASSEGYQETQYFGPGTRLLVL.

This chain's CDR3 is CASATGYEQYF. CDR3 nucleotides: TGTGCCAGTGCTACAGGGTACGAGCAGTACTTC. The V and J genes are TRBV6-6 and TRBJ2-7; D is possibly TRBD1 (6 bases). Trimming pared 9 bases from V and 4 bases from J, leaving 10 bases between. Germline V lookup: CDR1 MNHNY, CDR2 SVGAGI (reference sequence). The CDR3 has 11 residues.